One and the same sample provided the 31 T cell receptor beta chains below, sequenced in a study of T cell repertoires in cytomegalovirus infection. In TCRdb, the reads were re-called with MiXCR into one record per CDR3 protein. Altogether about 740,000 distinct CDR3 sequences are present, approximately 40% being singletons, with the ten largest covering 2.8%. What was sequenced was PBMCs. The source is a human donor in good health (CMV status not recorded). Some clones in this sample may be carry-over from other donors' samples.

The J gene is TRBJ1-2, the V gene TRBV20-1; D ambiguous. The CDR3 extends over 14 amino acids. In germline, CDR1 is DFQATT, CDR2 SNEGSKA (reference sequence). V lost 3 bases, J lost 4 bases, and 15 bases lay in between. CDR3 DNA: TGCAGTGCTAGTAGTAGGGCCGGTGGCTATGGCTACACCTTC. It translates to CSASSRAGGYGYTF.

The gene calls are TRBV7-8 and TRBJ2-5, with 10 bases that match TRBD1. The J segment lost 5 bases and the V segment lost 5 bases, leaving 11 bases of the junction unmatched. The CDR3 sequence is 16 residues long. Germline V gives CDR1 SGHVS, CDR2 FQNEAQ. The CDR3, as DNA: TGTGCCAGCAGCCCCGCCATGACAGGGGGCAGTGAGACCCAGTACTTC. It codes for CASSPAMTGGSETQYF. Filled out from reference TRBV7-8 and TRBJ2-5, the complete variable domain reads GAGVSQSPRYKVAKRGQDVALRCDPISGHVSLFWYQQALGQGPEFLTYFQNEAQLDKSGLPSDRFFAERPEGSVSTLKIQRTQQEDSAVYLCASSPAMTGGSETQYFGPGTRLLVL.

This clonotype has just a few counts. This chain joins TRBV6-1 and TRBJ2-7, with D perhaps given as TRBD1 or TRBD2 (5 bases each). The length of the CDR3 is 14 residues. V was shortened by 1 base and J by 5 bases, with 12 bases between the two germline ends. The germline V gene encodes CDR1 MNHNS and CDR2 SASEGT. CDR3 DNA: TGTGCCAGCAGTGAAGGTGTTCGGGGACACGAGCAGTACTTC. It codes for CASSEGVRGHEQYF.

The V and J genes are TRBV6-5 and TRBJ1-2; the D is unclear. The ends were cut back, 2 bases at V and 5 bases at J, with 12 bases in the middle. CDR3 length: 14 amino acids. The germline CDR1 and CDR2 sequences are MNHEY and SVGAGI. CDR3 sequence reads: CASSYEGGGYGYTF. CDR3 bases: TGTGCCAGCAGTTACGAGGGTGGAGGGTATGGCTACACCTTC.

The gene calls are TRBV5-5 and TRBJ2-3; 7 bases map to TRBD2. V lost 7 bases, J lost 8 bases, and 10 bases stayed unmatched. The CDR3 covers 13 residues. From germline, CDR1 is SGHKS and CDR2 YYEKEE (reference sequence). CDR3 region: CASQRLSGGTQYF. The DNA for the CDR3 is TGTGCCAGCCAGAGGCTGTCGGGAGGTACGCAGTATTTT.

This clonotype was seen more than once but under ten times. The chain carries TRBV28 and TRBJ1-1; D remains ambiguous. In germline, CDR1 is MDHEN, CDR2 SYDVKM. V was trimmed by 2 bases and J by 8 bases, leaving 6 bases between them. This CDR3 is 11 amino acids long. The CDR3 nucleotides are TGTGCCAGCAGTTTAGCACGGGAAGCTTTCTTT. Translated, it gives CASSLAREAFF.

In its sample, this clonotype was seen a few times. J is TRBJ1-4 and V is TRBV7-2; perhaps TRBD1 as D (5 bases). The V gene lost 5 bases and the J gene lost 8 bases, with 18 bases spanning the gap. The CDR3 spans 15 residues. Germline V gives CDR1 SGHTA, CDR2 FQGNSA. CDR3 sequence reads: CASSLRGAEGEKLFF. The CDR3 bases are TGTGCCAGCAGCCTAAGAGGGGCCGAAGGAGAAAAACTGTTTTTT.

This clonotype has a handful of counts. The rearrangement joins TRBV28 to TRBJ2-3, with no clear D. Germline V gives CDR1 MDHEN, CDR2 SYDVKM. CDR3 length: 15 amino acids. V shed 5 bases and J shed 2 bases, with 14 bases lying between them. CDR3 in DNA: TGTGCCAGCAGTCCGGCAGACCTTTTCACAGATACGCAGTATTTT. Its protein is CASSPADLFTDTQYF. Full variable domain (remainder filled in from reference TRBV28 and TRBJ2-3): DVKVTQSSRYLVKRTGEKVFLECVQDMDHENMFWYRQDPGLGLRLIYFSYDVKMKEKGDIPEGYSVSREKKERFSLILESASTNQTSMYLCASSPADLFTDTQYFGPGTRLTVL.

The CDR3 here is CASRQTSGSFDEQFF. The CDR3 bases are TGTGCCAGCAGGCAAACTAGCGGGAGCTTTGATGAGCAGTTCTTC. The J gene is TRBJ2-1, the V gene TRBV28, with 11 bases identical to TRBD2. The CDR3 runs to 15 residues. Trimming cost V 6 bases and J 8 bases; bases outside gene matches: 9. CDR1 and CDR2 from the germline V gene are MDHEN and SYDVKM.

The chain carries TRBV6-1 and TRBJ2-7; 10 bases agree with TRBD2. J was trimmed by 1 base and V by 7 bases; bases with no gene match: 4. The V gene's germline CDR1 is MNHNS and CDR2 SASEGT. This CDR3 has 14 amino acids. The CDR3 nucleotides read TGTGCCAGCACTGTAGCGGGAGGTTCCTACGAGCAGTACTTC. Protein sequence: CASTVAGGSYEQYF.

This chain joins TRBV6-5 and TRBJ1-6; perhaps TRBD1 as D (6 bases). V lost 2 bases, J lost 13 bases, and 15 bases lay in between. Germline V gives CDR1 MNHEY, CDR2 SVGAGI. This CDR3 contains 14 residues. In nucleotides, the CDR3 is TGTGCCAGCAGTTACGGTGGCAGGGGCTGGCCCCTCCACTTT. Its protein product is CASSYGGRGWPLHF.

The chain employs TRBV14 and TRBJ2-5; possible D gene TRBD1, 5 bases. Per the germline V gene, CDR1 is SGHDN and CDR2 is FVKESK. With 4 bases removed from V and 3 bases from J, the gap between germline ends came to 15 bases. There are 15 residues in the CDR3. The CDR3 loop reads CASSRTAGRKETQYF. The CDR3 DNA reads as TGTGCCAGCAGCCGTACCGCAGGGCGAAAAGAGACCCAGTACTTC.

The chain combines TRBV6-1 with TRBJ1-5, with D hard to call. The CDR3 has 14 residues. Trimming took off 1 base at V and 6 bases at J, with 10 bases between the two ends. The germline V gene encodes CDR1 MNHNS and CDR2 SASEGT. The CDR3 spells CASSEGPGFQPQHF. CDR3 sequence (DNA): TGTGCCAGCAGTGAAGGGCCGGGCTTTCAGCCCCAGCATTTT.

The chain uses TRBV19 and TRBJ2-3, with 8 bases fitting TRBD2. The CDR3 is made up of 15 amino acids. Germline trimming cut 5 bases from V and 3 bases from J; bases unmatched to any gene: 7. Per the germline V gene, CDR1 is LNHDA and CDR2 is SQIVND (reference sequence). CDR3 amino acids: CASSDPGLGTDTQYF. CDR3 DNA: TGTGCCAGTAGTGATCCGGGACTAGGGACAGATACGCAGTATTTT. The full variable domain, rest sourced from reference TRBV19 and TRBJ2-3, is DGGITQSPKYLFRKEGQNVTLSCEQNLNHDAMYWYRQDPGQGLRLIYYSQIVNDFQKGDIAEGYSVSREKKESFPLTVTSAQKNPTAFYLCASSDPGLGTDTQYFGPGTRLTVL.

This chain connects TRBV11-2 to TRBJ1-5; D unresolved. The CDR3 sequence is 15 residues long. Germline CDR1 and CDR2: SGHAT and FQNNGV. V was cut by 0 bases and J by 4 bases, with 10 bases left in between. CDR3 region: CASSLDRWGNQPQHF. The CDR3 DNA sequence: TGTGCCAGCAGCTTAGATCGATGGGGAAATCAGCCCCAGCATTTT.

The chain uses TRBV7-4 and TRBJ2-7; perhaps TRBD2 as D (5 bases). The V end was cut by 8 bases, the J end by 3 bases, with 11 bases between. Germline V gene data show CDR1 as SGHVT and CDR2 as SQSDAQ. This CDR3 has 12 residues. In nucleotides, the CDR3 is TGTGCCAGCGGGAGCCGTAACTACGAGCAGTACTTC. As protein: CASGSRNYEQYF.

This clonotype occurred a few times. The gene calls are TRBV6-4 and TRBJ1-1, with TRBD1 identical over 9 bases. V trimming: 5 bases; J trimming: 4 bases; junction bases outside the gene matches: 8. The CDR3 extends over 15 amino acids. CDR1 MRHNA and CDR2 SNTAGT come from the germline V gene. CDR3 region: CASSRTGESGTEAFF. The CDR3 coding sequence is TGTGCCAGCAGTCGGACAGGGGAATCGGGCACTGAAGCTTTCTTT.

The gene calls are TRBV5-6 and TRBJ2-7; 8 bases fit TRBD1. The CDR3 is 15 residues long. Germline lookup yields CDR1 SGHDT and CDR2 YYEEEE. The J segment lost 2 bases and the V segment lost 1 base, leaving 5 bases of the junction unmatched. The CDR3: CASSLSGTGAYEQYF. The CDR3 DNA is TGTGCCAGCAGCTTGTCCGGGACAGGCGCCTACGAGCAGTACTTC.

Only one count was recorded for this clonotype. The rearrangement joins TRBV24-1 to TRBJ2-5; D remains ambiguous. The CDR3 loop spans 11 amino acids. Deletions cut 10 bases from V and 5 bases from J, with 10 bases between. Germline CDR1 KGHDR, CDR2 SFDVKD. The CDR3 bases are TGTGCCACTCAGTACCTGGAGACCCAGTACTTC. Protein: CATQYLETQYF.

The chain has TRBV11-1 and TRBJ2-7, with 8 bases fitting TRBD1. The CDR3 covers 16 residues. V was pared by 1 base and J by 3 bases, with 8 bases of the junction left unmatched. CDR1 and CDR2 (germline): SGHAT, FQDESV (reference sequence). CDR3 protein: CASSLGFSGTGYEQYF. Written as DNA, the CDR3 is TGTGCCAGCAGCTTAGGATTCTCCGGGACAGGCTACGAGCAGTACTTC.

V is TRBV29-1 and J is TRBJ1-5; D gene uncertain. V was pared by 1 base and J by 3 bases, with 13 bases between. Germline V gene lookup returns CDR1 SQVTM and CDR2 ANQGSEA. This CDR3 is built from 15 residues. The CDR3 region has the DNA TGCAGCGTTGAAGTCGGAGGTTCCCCCAATCAGCCCCAGCATTTT. It translates to CSVEVGGSPNQPQHF. Supplemented by reference TRBV29-1 and TRBJ1-5, the full variable domain reads SAVISQKPSRDICQRGTSLTIQCQVDSQVTMMFWYRQQPGQSLTLIATANQGSEATYESGFVIDKFPISRPNLTFSTLTVSNMSPEDSSIYLCSVEVGGSPNQPQHFGDGTRLSIL.

Concerning this clonotype itself: The conserved final phenylalanine or tryptophan is absent from the CDR3, which likely points to a read error. The CDR3 DNA reads as TGTGCCAGCAGTTTCTCTGGAGGGAGGGCCTTGGACGGGGAGCTGTTTTGT. It specifies CASSFSGGRALDGELFC. The genes are TRBV12-3 or TRBV12-4 and TRBJ2-2, with 7 bases aligning to TRBD2. Unmatched junction bases numbered 14, after V lost 3 bases and J lost 7 bases. CDR3 length: 17 amino acids.

The chain carries TRBV7-8 and TRBJ1-2, with TRBD1 identical over 7 bases. Germline V gives CDR1 SGHVS, CDR2 FQNEAQ. The CDR3 consists of 15 residues. With 5 bases clipped from V and 2 bases from J, the junction kept 8 bases outside the gene matches. The CDR3 protein is CASSPRRQGNYGYTF. CDR3 nucleotides: TGTGCCAGCAGCCCTAGACGACAGGGAAACTATGGCTACACCTTC.

A remark on this clonotype: This CDR3 is missing its conserved last phenylalanine or tryptophan, likely due to a read error. The chain employs TRBV27 and TRBJ1-2, with 8 nucleotides matching TRBD1. Germline lookup yields CDR1 MNHEY and CDR2 SMNVEV (reference sequence). The length of the CDR3 is 18 residues. With V trimmed by 6 bases and J by 6 bases, 21 bases remained unmatched. The CDR3 nucleotides read TGTGCCAGCAGACCCCCGGGACAGGTGTATGGCCCCAGAGATGGCTACACCTTA. Encoded protein: CASRPPGQVYGPRDGYTL.

The genes are TRBV7-2 and TRBJ1-4, with D uncertain. V was trimmed by 2 bases and J by 7 bases, leaving 8 bases between them. Germline CDR1 is SGHTA and CDR2 is FQGNSA. CDR3 size: 13 residues. The CDR3 DNA reads as TGTGCCAGCAGCTTAATCGTGCGTGAAAAACTGTTTTTT. Its translation is CASSLIVREKLFF. The complete variable domain, with remaining parts taken from reference TRBV7-2 and TRBJ1-4, reads GAGVSQSPSNKVTEKGKDVELRCDPISGHTALYWYRQSLGQGLEFLIYFQGNSAPDKSGLPSDRFSAERTGGSVSTLTIQRTQQEDSAVYLCASSLIVREKLFFGSGTQLSVL.

The chain employs TRBV5-1 and TRBJ1-1; no clear D. Trimming took off 7 bases at V and 7 bases at J, with 17 bases between the two ends. The germline gives CDR1 SGHRS, CDR2 YFSETQ. CDR3 length: 13 amino acids. CDR3 DNA sequence: TGCGCCAGCGCCCGCCGGGTCGAGGGTGAAGCTTTCTTT. As protein: CASARRVEGEAFF. Variable domain in full (rest from reference TRBV5-1 and TRBJ1-1): KAGVTQTPRYLIKTRGQQVTLSCSPISGHRSVSWYQQTPGQGLQFLFEYFSETQRNKGNFPGRFSGRQFSNSRSEMNVSTLELGDSALYLCASARRVEGEAFFGQGTRLTVV.

The chain combines TRBV6-6 with TRBJ1-6; unclear D gene. Germline V gene data show CDR1 as MNHNY and CDR2 as SVGAGI (reference sequence). V was cut by 4 bases and J by 0 bases, with 10 bases left in between. The CDR3 has 16 residues. The CDR3 region is CASSSPSSSYNSPLHF. In DNA, the CDR3 is TGTGCCAGCAGTTCTCCTTCGAGCTCCTATAATTCACCCCTCCACTTT.

CDR3 loop: CASSRGRLAVQETQYF. The CDR3 region has the DNA TGTGCCAGCAGCCGTGGGCGCCTAGCGGTCCAAGAGACCCAGTACTTC. The chain links TRBV14 to TRBJ2-5; 7 bases are a match to TRBD2. CDR3 size: 16 residues. V lost 4 bases and J lost 1; bases outside the gene matches: 9. Per germline, CDR1 SGHDN and CDR2 FVKESK.

This chain links TRBV27 with TRBJ2-2; a possible D gene is TRBD2 (6 bases). V lost 3 bases and J 6 bases, leaving 20 bases between the germline ends. CDR3 length equals 17 residues. The germline V gene encodes CDR1 MNHEY and CDR2 SMNVEV (reference sequence). The CDR3 DNA reads as TGTGCCAGCAGTTTTTCGGGGGTTCAATTCGTTGCCGGGGAGCTGTTTTTT. It translates to CASSFSGVQFVAGELFF.

This rearrangement joins TRBV7-9 to TRBJ1-5; D not certain. The V end was cut by 1 base, the J end by 2 bases, with 9 bases between. This CDR3 has 15 amino acids. CDR1 SEHNR and CDR2 FQNEAQ come from the germline V gene (reference sequence). Written as DNA, the CDR3 is TGTGCCAGCAGCTTAGGAGGGATGGGCAATCAGCCCCAGCATTTT. This codes for CASSLGGMGNQPQHF.

The rearrangement joins TRBV19 to TRBJ1-6, with unresolved D. The CDR3 contains 14 residues. Trimming removed 2 bases at V and 7 bases at J, with 9 bases between. The germline V gene has CDR1 LNHDA and CDR2 SQIVND (reference sequence). CDR3 sequence: CASSITAENSPLHF. In DNA form, the CDR3 reads TGTGCCAGTAGTATAACGGCAGAAAATTCACCCCTCCACTTT.